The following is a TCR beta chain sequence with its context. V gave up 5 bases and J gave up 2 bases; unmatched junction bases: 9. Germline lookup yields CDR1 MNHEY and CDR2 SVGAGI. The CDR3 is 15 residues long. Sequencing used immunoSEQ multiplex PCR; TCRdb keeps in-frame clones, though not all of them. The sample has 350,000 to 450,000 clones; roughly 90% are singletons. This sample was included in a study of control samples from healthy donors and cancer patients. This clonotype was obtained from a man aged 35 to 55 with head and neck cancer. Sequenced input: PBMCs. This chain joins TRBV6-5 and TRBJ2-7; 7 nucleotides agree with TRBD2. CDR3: CASSPWAGEAYEQYF. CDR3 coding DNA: TGTGCCAGCAGTCCCTGGGCGGGAGAAGCCTACGAGCAGTACTTC.